This TCR beta chain was captured in a study of brain T cells in children with intractable seizures. Study observations and caveats: Clones missing pre-surgery may reflect undersampling of that blood sample.

With regard to this clone: As yet, its antigen is unknown.

Germline lookup yields CDR1 DFQATT and CDR2 SNEGSKA (reference sequence). This CDR3 has 16 amino acids. The ends lost 3 bases at V and 2 bases at J; junction bases unmatched: 8. Sequencing was performed with immunoSEQ multiplex PCR; in TCRdb, only in-frame clones are kept and a portion is missing. The sample yields roughly 80,000 clones, roughly 91% seen once. This clonotype was obtained from a boy in the first two years of life with tuberous sclerosis and intractable seizures. The chain combines TRBV20-1 with TRBJ2-5, with 11 bases that match TRBD2. Sequencing used peripheral blood, obtained at surgery. CDR3 amino acids: CSASGALAGGQETQYF. The DNA of the CDR3 is TGCAGTGCTAGTGGTGCGCTAGCGGGGGGTCAAGAGACCCAGTACTTC.